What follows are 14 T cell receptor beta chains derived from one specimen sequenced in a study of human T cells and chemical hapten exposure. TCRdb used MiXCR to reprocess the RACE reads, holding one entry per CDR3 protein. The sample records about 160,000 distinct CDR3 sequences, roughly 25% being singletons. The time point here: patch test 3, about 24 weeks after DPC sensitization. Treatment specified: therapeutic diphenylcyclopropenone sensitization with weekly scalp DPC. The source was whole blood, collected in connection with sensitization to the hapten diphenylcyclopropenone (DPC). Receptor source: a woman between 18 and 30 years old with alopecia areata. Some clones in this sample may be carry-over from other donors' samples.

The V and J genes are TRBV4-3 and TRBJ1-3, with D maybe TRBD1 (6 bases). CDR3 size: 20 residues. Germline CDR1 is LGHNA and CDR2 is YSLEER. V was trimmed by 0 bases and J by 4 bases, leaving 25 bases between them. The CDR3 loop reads CASSQDLQGIAWNKGNTIYF. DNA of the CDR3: TGCGCCAGCAGCCAAGACCTACAGGGAATAGCATGGAATAAAGGAAACACCATATATTTT.

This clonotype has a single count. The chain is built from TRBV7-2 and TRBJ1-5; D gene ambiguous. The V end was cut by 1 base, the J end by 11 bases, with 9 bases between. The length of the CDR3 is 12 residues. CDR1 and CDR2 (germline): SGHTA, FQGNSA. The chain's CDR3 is CASSLGRESQHF. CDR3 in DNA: TGTGCCAGCAGCTTAGGTCGTGAATCCCAGCATTTT.

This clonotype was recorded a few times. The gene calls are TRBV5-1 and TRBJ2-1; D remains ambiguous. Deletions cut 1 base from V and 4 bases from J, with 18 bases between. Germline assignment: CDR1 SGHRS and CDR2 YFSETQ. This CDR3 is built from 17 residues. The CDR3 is CASSLKPPADGYNEQFF. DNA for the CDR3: TGCGCCAGCAGCTTGAAGCCACCCGCGGATGGGTACAATGAGCAGTTCTTC.

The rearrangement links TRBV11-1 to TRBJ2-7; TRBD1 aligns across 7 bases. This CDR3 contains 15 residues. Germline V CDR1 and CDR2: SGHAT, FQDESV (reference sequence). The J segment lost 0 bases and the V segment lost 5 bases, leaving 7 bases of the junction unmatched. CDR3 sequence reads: CASSVSRTGSYEQYF. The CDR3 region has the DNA TGTGCCAGCAGCGTATCCCGGACAGGCTCCTACGAGCAGTACTTC.

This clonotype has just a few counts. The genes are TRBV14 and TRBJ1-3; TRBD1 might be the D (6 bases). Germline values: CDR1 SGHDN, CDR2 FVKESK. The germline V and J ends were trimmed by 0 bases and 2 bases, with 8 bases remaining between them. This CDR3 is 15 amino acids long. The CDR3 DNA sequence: TGTGCCAGCAGCCAAGATCGGGGGCCTGGAAACACCATATATTTT. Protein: CASSQDRGPGNTIYF.

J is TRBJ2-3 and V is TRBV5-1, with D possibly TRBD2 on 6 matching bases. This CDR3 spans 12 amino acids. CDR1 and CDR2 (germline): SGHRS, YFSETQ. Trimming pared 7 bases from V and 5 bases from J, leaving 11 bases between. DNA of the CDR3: TGCGCCAGCGGAGGGCGGGGAGATACGCAGTATTTT. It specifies CASGGRGDTQYF.

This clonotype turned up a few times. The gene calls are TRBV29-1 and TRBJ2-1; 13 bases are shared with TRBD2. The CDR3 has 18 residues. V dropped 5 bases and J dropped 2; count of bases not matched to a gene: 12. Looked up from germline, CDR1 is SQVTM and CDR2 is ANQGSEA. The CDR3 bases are TGCAGCGTTCAGGGTTGGCAAACTAGCGGGGGGGCCTACAATGAGCAGTTCTTC. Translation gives CSVQGWQTSGGAYNEQFF.

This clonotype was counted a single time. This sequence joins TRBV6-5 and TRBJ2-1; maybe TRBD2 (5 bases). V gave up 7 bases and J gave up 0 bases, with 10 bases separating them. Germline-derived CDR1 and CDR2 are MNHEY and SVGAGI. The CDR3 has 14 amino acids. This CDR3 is CASNSEVSYNEQFF. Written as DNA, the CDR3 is TGTGCCAGCAACTCGGAGGTCTCCTACAATGAGCAGTTCTTC.

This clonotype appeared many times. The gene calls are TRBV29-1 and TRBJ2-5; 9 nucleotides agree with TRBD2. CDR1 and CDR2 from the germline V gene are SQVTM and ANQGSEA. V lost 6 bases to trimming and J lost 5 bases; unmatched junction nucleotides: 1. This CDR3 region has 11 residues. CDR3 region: CSVGLAETQYF. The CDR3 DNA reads TGCAGCGTGGGACTAGCCGAGACCCAGTACTTC.

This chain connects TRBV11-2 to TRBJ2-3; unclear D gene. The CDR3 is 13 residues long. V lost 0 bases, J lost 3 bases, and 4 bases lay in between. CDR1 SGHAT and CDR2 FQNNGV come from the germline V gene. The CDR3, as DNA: TGTGCCAGCAGCTTAGATCTAACAGATACGCAGTATTTT. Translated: CASSLDLTDTQYF.

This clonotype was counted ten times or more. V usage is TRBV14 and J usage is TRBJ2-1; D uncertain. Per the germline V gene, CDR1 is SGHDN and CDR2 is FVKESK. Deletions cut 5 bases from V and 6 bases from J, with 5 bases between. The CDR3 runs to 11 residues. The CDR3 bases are TGTGCCAGCAGCTCTTTCAATGAGCAGTTCTTC. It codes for CASSSFNEQFF.

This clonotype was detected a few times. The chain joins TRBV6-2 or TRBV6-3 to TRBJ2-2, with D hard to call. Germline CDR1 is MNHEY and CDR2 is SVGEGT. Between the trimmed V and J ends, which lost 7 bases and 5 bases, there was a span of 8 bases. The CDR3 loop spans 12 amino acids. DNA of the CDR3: TGTGCCAGCAACTGGGGAACCGGGGAGCTGTTTTTT. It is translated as CASNWGTGELFF.

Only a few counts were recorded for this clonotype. The CDR3 is CSARDAVRTSTNEQFF. The DNA for the CDR3 is TGCAGTGCTAGAGATGCGGTTCGGACTAGCACGAATGAGCAGTTCTTC. This rearrangement joins TRBV20-1 to TRBJ2-1; TRBD2 agrees at 8 bases. CDR1 DFQATT and CDR2 SNEGSKA come from the germline V gene (reference sequence). V trimming: 0 bases; J trimming: 7 bases; junction bases outside the gene matches: 11. This CDR3 contains 16 residues.

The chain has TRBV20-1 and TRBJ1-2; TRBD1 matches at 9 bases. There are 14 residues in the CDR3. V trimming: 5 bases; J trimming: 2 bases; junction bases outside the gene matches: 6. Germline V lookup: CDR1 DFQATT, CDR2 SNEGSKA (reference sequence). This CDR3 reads CSASGQGRNYGYTF. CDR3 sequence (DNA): TGCAGTGCTTCGGGACAGGGAAGAAACTATGGCTACACCTTC.